This T cell receptor beta chain appears in the sequencing data of a study of neurological immune-mediated disorders. Time point of the sample: longitudinal time-point 2. The study built unsorted libraries from 2 million PBMCs kept at -80 C. Findings and caveats of the study: The greatest TCR clonal expansion appeared in HTLV-1-associated myelopathy and the smallest, falling below healthy controls, in multiple sclerosis.

This CDR3 contains 17 residues. Germline CDR1 is SGHAT and CDR2 is FQNNGV. The cDNA came from 5'RACE with 10-nucleotide random UMIs. Every sequencing run produced over 190 million TCR-beta sequences, and the sequences from any one run covered 15-18 subjects. In TCRdb, the 5' RACE reads were re-called with MiXCR into one record per CDR3 protein. The sample lists approximately 89,000 distinct CDR3 sequences; roughly 13% were seen once. Note on this clonotype: Antigen: not known. One junction end disagrees with the germline gene, perhaps due to a read error.

The rearrangement joins TRBV11-2 to TRBJ2-5; 9 bases are shared with TRBD2. The sequenced sample was PBMCs. The receptor was derived from a female donor with HTLV-1-associated myelopathy (HAM/TSP). The CDR3 bases are TGTGTCAGCAGCTTAGTGGGGCTAGCGGGGACCCAAGAGACCCAGTACTTC. Amino acid sequence: CVSSLVGLAGTQETQYF.